Below, 29 T cell receptor beta chains from the same sample are listed, as sequenced in a study of blood T cells in healthy people across ages. Alongside a J-beta primer mix, a sample-barcoded 5' primer served in a second PCR lasting roughly 6 to 11 cycles. MiXCR was run by TCRdb on the 5' RACE reads, yielding one entry per CDR3 protein. Altogether around 520,000 distinct CDR3 sequences are present, about 26% being singletons, with the ten largest covering over 3.5%. These data are also associated with another study on T cells of mothers and their children.

The sequencing sample was made of blood. These receptors all stem from a boy under 10 years old in good health.

This chain links TRBV7-9 with TRBJ1-1; tentative D call: TRBD1 (5 bases). The CDR3 extends over 15 amino acids. Germline CDR1 reads SEHNR; CDR2 reads FQNEAQ (reference sequence). V lost 5 bases, J lost 6 bases, and 19 bases lay in between. For the CDR3, the DNA is TGTGCCAGCAGCCCCCGGGACGGACGCCGGGCTGAAGCTTTCTTT. Its protein product is CASSPRDGRRAEAFF.

The chain has TRBV11-1 and TRBJ1-1; TRBD1 matches at 8 bases. The germline V gene encodes CDR1 SGHAT and CDR2 FQDESV (reference sequence). The CDR3 loop spans 13 amino acids. Trimming cost V 4 bases and J 10 bases; bases outside gene matches: 8. CDR3 protein: CASSYGQGRPAFF. CDR3 bases: TGTGCCAGCAGCTACGGACAGGGACGACCAGCTTTCTTT. Based on the CDR3 plus reference TRBV11-1 and TRBJ1-1, the full variable domain is EAEVAQSPRYKITEKSQAVAFWCDPISGHATLYWYRQILGQGPELLVQFQDESVVDDSQLPKDRFSAERLKGVDSTLKIQPAELGDSAMYLCASSYGQGRPAFFGQGTRLTVV.

The rearrangement uses TRBV2 and TRBJ1-6; no clear D. Germline lookup yields CDR1 SNHLY and CDR2 FYNNEI. The CDR3 length is 15 residues. V lost 6 bases to trimming and J lost 7 bases, with 16 bases between them. The CDR3 DNA reads TGTGCCAGCAGCGCAGGACCCCCGGGCAATTCACCCCTCCACTTT. This sequence encodes CASSAGPPGNSPLHF.

The rearrangement links TRBV24-1 to TRBJ2-5; TRBD2 aligns across 9 bases. The DNA matches TRBJ2-1 better at its end, which makes the J call doubtful. CDR1 and CDR2 from the germline V gene are KGHDR and SFDVKD. The CDR3 is 15 amino acids. CDR3 nucleotides: TGTGCCACCAGTGACCCGACTAGCGGTAACAATGAGCAGTTCTTC. Its translation is CATSDPTSGNNEQFF.

The chain joins TRBV29-1 to TRBJ2-5, with D possibly being TRBD2 (8 bases). Looked up from germline, CDR1 is SQVTM and CDR2 is ANQGSEA. This CDR3 is built from 15 residues. Trimming took 3 bases from V and 5 from J, leaving 19 bases between them. CDR3 region: CSVDPGGLGRETQYF. CDR3 nucleotides: TGCAGCGTTGACCCAGGGGGACTAGGACGGGAGACCCAGTACTTC.

This sequence joins TRBV20-1 and TRBJ2-3; D is undetermined. The CDR3 runs 14 residues. The V end lost 6 bases, the J end lost 6 bases, and 19 bases lay between the germline ends. Germline assignment: CDR1 DFQATT and CDR2 SNEGSKA (reference sequence). CDR3 DNA: TGCAGTGCCCTAGGGAAGTCGGTTTTGGATACGCAGTATTTT. This translates into CSALGKSVLDTQYF.

The chain uses TRBV4-1 and TRBJ2-5, with TRBD2 matching 9 bases. The CDR3 length is 15 residues. V lost 0 bases to trimming and J lost 6 bases; unmatched junction nucleotides: 5. Germline loops: CDR1 MGHRA, CDR2 YSYEKL. CDR3 loop: CASSQEASGEKTQYF. CDR3 nucleotides: TGCGCCAGCAGCCAAGAGGCTAGCGGGGAAAAGACCCAGTACTTC.

The chain combines TRBV5-1 with TRBJ1-2; 7 nucleotides match TRBD1. CDR3 length equals 15 residues. Germline CDR1 reads SGHRS; CDR2 reads YFSETQ. V shed 0 bases, J shed 2 bases, and the junction held 4 bases outside the gene matches. DNA for the CDR3: TGCGCCAGCAGCTTGGCGGCGGGACAGAACTATGGCTACACCTTC. This gives the protein CASSLAAGQNYGYTF.

This clonotype was seen a few times. The chain couples TRBV29-1 to TRBJ2-5; 8 bases align to TRBD2. The DNA end favors TRBJ2-7, so the J call may be wrong. The CDR3 length is 15 residues. Germline V gene sequence: CDR1 SQVTM, CDR2 ANQGSEA. The CDR3 DNA is TGCAGCGTTGAAGACGGTAGCGGGGCAATCAACGAGCAGTACTTC. Protein product: CSVEDGSGAINEQYF.

This clonotype has a handful of counts. The chain has TRBV6-5 and TRBJ2-4, with 7 bases lining up with TRBD2. V shed 4 bases, J shed 0 bases, and the junction held 6 bases outside the gene matches. Germline CDR1 is MNHEY and CDR2 is SVGAGI. The CDR3 extends over 16 amino acids. Here the CDR3 DNA reads TGTGCCAGCAGTTCCCTAGCGGAACTAGCCAAAAACATTCAGTACTTC. Translation: CASSSLAELAKNIQYF.

The V gene is TRBV10-1, the J gene TRBJ1-4; 8 nucleotides agree with TRBD1. The CDR3 consists of 15 residues. V lost 3 bases and J lost 10; bases outside the gene matches: 10. CDR1 and CDR2 (germline): WNHNN, SYGVQD (reference sequence). This chain's CDR3 is CASSEEVRGRGKLFF. The CDR3 DNA sequence: TGCGCCAGCAGTGAAGAAGTCAGGGGGCGCGGAAAACTGTTTTTT.

The chain employs TRBV4-3 and TRBJ2-1; D call uncertain. With 0 bases removed from V and 3 bases from J, the gap between germline ends came to 12 bases. The CDR3 length is 16 residues. From germline, CDR1 is LGHNA and CDR2 YSLEER. The CDR3 DNA sequence: TGCGCCAGCAGCCAAGATCGGCGGCTAGACTACAATGAGCAGTTCTTC. Translation: CASSQDRRLDYNEQFF.

V is TRBV10-3 and J is TRBJ1-1, with D perhaps matching TRBD1 (6 bases). CDR1 ENHRY and CDR2 SYGVKD come from the germline V gene. This CDR3 is 17 amino acids long. Trimming pared 2 bases from V and 0 bases from J, leaving 16 bases between. The CDR3 DNA reads TGTGCCATCAGTGAGGACAGGCGGCTCGGTATGAACACTGAAGCTTTCTTT. Its protein is CAISEDRRLGMNTEAFF.

This clonotype has only one observation. The chain uses TRBV7-9 and TRBJ1-1, with 8 bases lining up with TRBD1. Trimming cost V 5 bases and J 11 bases; bases outside gene matches: 16. The CDR3 length is 15 residues. Germline V gene sequence: CDR1 SEHNR, CDR2 FQNEAQ (reference sequence). CDR3 sequence: CASSPGTGRGIEAFF. The CDR3, as DNA: TGTGCCAGCAGCCCGGGGACAGGACGGGGGATTGAGGCTTTCTTT. The whole variable domain, remainder taken from reference TRBV7-9 and TRBJ1-1, is DTGVSQNPRHKITKRGQNVTFRCDPISEHNRLYWYRQTLGQGPEFLTYFQNEAQLEKSRLLSDRFSAERPKGSFSTLEIQRTEQGDSAMYLCASSPGTGRGIEAFFGQGTRLTVV.

The V call is TRBV4-1, the J call TRBJ2-3; perhaps TRBD1 as D (6 bases). V lost 0 bases to trimming and J lost 4 bases, with 11 bases between them. Germline CDR1 MGHRA, CDR2 YSYEKL. The CDR3 is 15 amino acids. DNA for the CDR3: TGCGCCAGCAGCCAAGATGGAAGGACAGCAGATACGCAGTATTTT. It is translated as CASSQDGRTADTQYF.

The J gene is TRBJ2-5, the V gene TRBV5-1; TRBD1 or TRBD2 may be the D gene (5 bases each). CDR1 and CDR2 from the germline V gene are SGHRS and YFSETQ. The CDR3 loop spans 14 amino acids. The V gene lost 4 bases and the J gene lost 7 bases, with 17 bases spanning the gap. The CDR3 here is CASSPRDGFGTQYF. CDR3 sequence (DNA): TGCGCCAGCAGCCCCAGGGACGGATTTGGGACCCAGTACTTC.

This clonotype was counted only a few times. This chain connects TRBV12-3 or TRBV12-4 to TRBJ2-2; unclear D gene. The ends were cut back, 4 bases at V and 2 bases at J, with 14 bases in the middle. The CDR3 contains 16 residues. CDR3 residues: CASSSARQINTGELFF. CDR3 bases: TGTGCCAGCAGTTCGGCCAGACAAATAAACACCGGGGAGCTGTTTTTT.

In regard to this clonotype: The germline gene is not matched at one end of the junction; a read error may be the cause. The chain recombines TRBV7-4 with TRBJ2-1; 7 nucleotides match TRBD2. CDR3 size: 17 residues. Germline V gives CDR1 SGHVT, CDR2 SQSDAQ. CDR3 sequence (DNA): TGTGCCAGCAGCTTAGCGGGGCTAGCGGCCCTCTACAATGGGCAGTTCTTC. It yields the protein CASSLAGLAALYNGQFF.

This chain connects TRBV3-1 to TRBJ2-7; D may be TRBD2 (6 bases). V shed 4 bases and J shed 5 bases, with 12 bases lying between them. CDR1 and CDR2 (germline): LGHDT, YNNKEL (reference sequence). The CDR3 has 13 amino acids. CDR3 nucleotide sequence: TGTGCCAGCAGCCGGGACTCGGACGACGAGCAGTACTTC. This codes for CASSRDSDDEQYF.

The chain combines TRBV6-6 with TRBJ1-2, with TRBD1 matching 7 bases. J was trimmed by 4 bases and V by 6 bases; bases with no gene match: 8. In germline, CDR1 is MNHNY, CDR2 SVGAGI (reference sequence). There are 14 residues in the CDR3. CDR3 nucleotide sequence: TGTGCCAGCAGCTTACCTGGGGACAGCTATGGCTACACCTTC. This gives the protein CASSLPGDSYGYTF.

The J gene is TRBJ2-2, the V gene TRBV7-2, with D perhaps matching TRBD2 (5 bases). Germline CDR1 and CDR2: SGHTA and FQGNSA. V was pared by 7 bases and J by 4 bases, with 25 bases between. This CDR3 has 18 residues. The DNA of the CDR3 is TGTGCCAGCATCACCGCCCCCGGACTGGCTACGGGCACCGGGGAGCTGTTTTTT. Its protein product is CASITAPGLATGTGELFF.

The CDR3 reads CSARDPGGRINEQFF. As DNA, the CDR3 is TGCAGTGCTAGAGACCCAGGCGGACGAATCAATGAGCAGTTCTTC. The rearrangement uses TRBV20-1 and TRBJ2-1, with unresolved D. Germline assignment: CDR1 DFQATT and CDR2 SNEGSKA (reference sequence). This CDR3 spans 15 amino acids. Trimming took off 0 bases at V and 6 bases at J, with 15 bases between the two ends.

This clonotype ranks as medium-sized. This chain links TRBV9 with TRBJ2-2, with D possibly matching TRBD2 (6 bases). Germline V gene data show CDR1 as SGDLS and CDR2 as YYNGEE. The CDR3 sequence is 16 residues long. V lost 0 bases, J lost 4 bases, and 13 bases lay in between. The CDR3 reads CASSVASFGGTGELFF. Here the CDR3 DNA reads TGTGCCAGCAGCGTAGCTTCGTTCGGGGGCACCGGGGAGCTGTTTTTT.

This clonotype was observed a few times. V usage is TRBV12-3 or TRBV12-4 and J usage is TRBJ1-2; unclear D gene. Trimming removed 5 bases from V and 7 bases from J, with 20 bases in between. This CDR3 has 15 residues. The CDR3 nucleotides are TGTGCCAGCAGTCCTCCGTATACACTGTCCGGTGGCTACACCTTC. Encoded protein: CASSPPYTLSGGYTF.

V usage is TRBV5-1 and J usage is TRBJ2-5; D is possibly TRBD1 or TRBD2 (5 bases each). Trimming pared 0 bases from V and 11 bases from J, leaving 23 bases between. The germline V gene has CDR1 SGHRS and CDR2 YFSETQ. There are 16 residues in the CDR3. The CDR3 DNA follows: TGCGCCAGCAGCTTGGACTGGCTGGGCCCCACCAGGGAGCAGTACTTC. Protein product: CASSLDWLGPTREQYF.

The chain is built from TRBV10-3 and TRBJ1-4, with D possibly TRBD1 on 5 matching bases. In germline, CDR1 is ENHRY, CDR2 SYGVKD. The CDR3 is 15 residues long. Trimming shortened V by 3 bases and J by 5 bases, and 13 bases separated the two germline ends. The CDR3 region is CAISDTGTENEKLFF. As DNA, the CDR3 is TGTGCCATCAGTGACACTGGGACGGAGAATGAAAAACTGTTTTTT.

The chain joins TRBV14 to TRBJ1-4; D is unresolved. Germline CDR1 reads SGHDN; CDR2 reads FVKESK. With 0 bases removed from V and 4 bases from J, the gap between germline ends came to 21 bases. The CDR3 length is 19 residues. This chain's CDR3 is CASSQDVGPLDGNNEKLFF. CDR3 bases: TGTGCCAGCAGCCAAGATGTGGGCCCCCTCGATGGAAATAATGAAAAACTGTTTTTT.

The V call is TRBV29-1, the J call TRBJ2-7; 8 bases align to TRBD1. This CDR3 is 14 amino acids long. Germline V gene lookup returns CDR1 SQVTM and CDR2 ANQGSEA. With V trimmed by 3 bases and J by 3 bases, 7 bases remained unmatched. The CDR3: CSVEILQGDYEQYF. For the CDR3, the DNA is TGCAGCGTTGAGATATTACAGGGGGACTACGAGCAGTACTTC.

This clonotype has only a few counts. The chain has TRBV29-1 and TRBJ2-1; 9 bases are a match to TRBD1. The CDR3 is made up of 16 amino acids. V lost 6 bases to trimming and J lost 6 bases; unmatched junction nucleotides: 15. Germline V gene lookup returns CDR1 SQVTM and CDR2 ANQGSEA. Here the CDR3 reads CSVGQGPRSNFNEQFF. The DNA for the CDR3 is TGCAGCGTCGGACAGGGGCCCCGATCGAATTTCAATGAGCAGTTCTTC.